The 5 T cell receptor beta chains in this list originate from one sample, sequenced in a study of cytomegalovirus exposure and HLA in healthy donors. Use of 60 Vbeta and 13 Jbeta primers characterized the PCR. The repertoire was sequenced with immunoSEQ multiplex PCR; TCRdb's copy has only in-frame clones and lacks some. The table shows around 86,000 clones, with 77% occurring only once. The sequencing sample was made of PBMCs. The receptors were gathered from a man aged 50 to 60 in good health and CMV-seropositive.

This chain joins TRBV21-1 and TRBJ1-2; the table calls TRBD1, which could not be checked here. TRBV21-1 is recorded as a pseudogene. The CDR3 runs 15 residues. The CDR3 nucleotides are TGTGCCAGCAGCAAAGTCAGGACAGGGGTGGGTGGCTACACCTTC. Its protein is CASSKVRTGVGGYTF.

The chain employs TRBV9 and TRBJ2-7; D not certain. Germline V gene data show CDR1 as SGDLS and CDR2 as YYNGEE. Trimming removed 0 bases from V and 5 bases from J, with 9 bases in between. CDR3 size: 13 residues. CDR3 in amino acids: CASSVDGYNEQYF. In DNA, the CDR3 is TGTGCCAGCAGCGTAGACGGGTACAACGAGCAGTACTTC.

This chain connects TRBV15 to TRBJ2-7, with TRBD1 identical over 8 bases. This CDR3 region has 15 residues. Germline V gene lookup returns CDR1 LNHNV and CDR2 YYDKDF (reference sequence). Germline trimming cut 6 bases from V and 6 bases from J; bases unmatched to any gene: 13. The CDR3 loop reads CATRGEPGGASEQYF. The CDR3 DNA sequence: TGTGCCACCAGGGGGGAACCAGGGGGCGCATCCGAGCAGTACTTC. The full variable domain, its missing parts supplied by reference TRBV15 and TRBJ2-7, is DAMVIQNPRYQVTQFGKPVTLSCSQTLNHNVMYWYQQKSSQAPKLLFHYYDKDFNNEADTPDNFQSRRPNTSFCFLDIRSPGLGDTAMYLCATRGEPGGASEQYFGPGTRLTVT.

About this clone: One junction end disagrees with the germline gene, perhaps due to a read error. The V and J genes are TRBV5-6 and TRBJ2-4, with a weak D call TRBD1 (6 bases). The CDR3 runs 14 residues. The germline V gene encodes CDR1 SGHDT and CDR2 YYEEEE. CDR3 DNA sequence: TGTGCCAGCACCCGAGGGGGAGTCAAAAACAGTCAGTACTTC. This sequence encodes CASTRGGVKNSQYF.

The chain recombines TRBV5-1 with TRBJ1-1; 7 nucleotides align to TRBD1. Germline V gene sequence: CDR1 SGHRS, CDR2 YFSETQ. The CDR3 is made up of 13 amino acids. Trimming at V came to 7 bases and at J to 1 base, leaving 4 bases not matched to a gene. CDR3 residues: CASQGTENTEAFF. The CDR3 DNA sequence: TGCGCCAGCCAAGGGACAGAGAACACTGAAGCTTTCTTT.